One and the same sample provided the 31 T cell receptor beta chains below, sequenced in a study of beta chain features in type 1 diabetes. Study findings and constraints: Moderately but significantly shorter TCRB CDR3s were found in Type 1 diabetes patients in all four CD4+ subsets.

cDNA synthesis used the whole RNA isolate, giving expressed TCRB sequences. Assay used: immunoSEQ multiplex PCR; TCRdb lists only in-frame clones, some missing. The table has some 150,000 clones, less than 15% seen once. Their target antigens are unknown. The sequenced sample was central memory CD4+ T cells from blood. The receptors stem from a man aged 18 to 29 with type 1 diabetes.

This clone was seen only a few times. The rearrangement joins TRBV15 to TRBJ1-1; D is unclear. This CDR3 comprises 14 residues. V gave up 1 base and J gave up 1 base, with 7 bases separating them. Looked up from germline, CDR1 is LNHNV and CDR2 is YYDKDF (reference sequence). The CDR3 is CATSRADPNTEAFF. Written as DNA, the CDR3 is TGTGCCACCAGCAGAGCCGATCCGAACACTGAAGCTTTCTTT.

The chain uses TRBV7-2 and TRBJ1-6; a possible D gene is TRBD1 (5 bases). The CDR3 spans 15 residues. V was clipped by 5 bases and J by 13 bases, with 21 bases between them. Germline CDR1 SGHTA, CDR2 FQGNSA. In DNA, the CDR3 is TGTGCCAGCAGCCCGGTGGGTGAGGGGTTCGCCCCCCTCCACTTT. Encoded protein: CASSPVGEGFAPLHF.

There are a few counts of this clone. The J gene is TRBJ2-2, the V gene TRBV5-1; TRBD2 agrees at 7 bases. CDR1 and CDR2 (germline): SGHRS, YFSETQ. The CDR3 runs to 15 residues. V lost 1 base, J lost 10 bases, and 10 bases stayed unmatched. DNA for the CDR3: TGCGCCAGCAGCTTGTCGGCAGAAGCGGGGTTGGAGCTGTTTTTT. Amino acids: CASSLSAEAGLELFF.

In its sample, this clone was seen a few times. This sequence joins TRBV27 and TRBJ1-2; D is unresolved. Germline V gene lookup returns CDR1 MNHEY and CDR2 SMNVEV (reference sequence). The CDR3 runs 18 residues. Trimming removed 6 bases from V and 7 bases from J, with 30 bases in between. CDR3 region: CASSQAEQLGRSNRGYTF. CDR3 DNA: TGTGCCAGCAGCCAAGCAGAGCAACTAGGCAGGTCCAATCGTGGCTACACCTTC.

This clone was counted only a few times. The CDR3 spells CASMDRGRNTEAFF. The CDR3 DNA follows: TGCGCCAGCATGGACAGGGGGCGGAACACTGAAGCTTTCTTT. This chain joins TRBV5-1 and TRBJ1-1, with 11 bases identical to TRBD1. Trimming at V came to 6 bases and at J to 1 base, leaving 2 bases not matched to a gene. Germline CDR1 reads SGHRS; CDR2 reads YFSETQ. The CDR3 extends over 14 amino acids.

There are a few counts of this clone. The CDR3 coding sequence is TGTGCCAGCAGCCCTCGCCCAGCAGGGAGCACAGATACGCAGTATTTT. This sequence encodes CASSPRPAGSTDTQYF. The chain uses TRBV11-3 and TRBJ2-3, with D possibly matching TRBD1 (5 bases). Trimming shortened V by 5 bases and J by 0 bases, and 15 bases separated the two germline ends. The germline V gene has CDR1 SGHNT and CDR2 YENEEA. The CDR3 loop spans 16 amino acids.

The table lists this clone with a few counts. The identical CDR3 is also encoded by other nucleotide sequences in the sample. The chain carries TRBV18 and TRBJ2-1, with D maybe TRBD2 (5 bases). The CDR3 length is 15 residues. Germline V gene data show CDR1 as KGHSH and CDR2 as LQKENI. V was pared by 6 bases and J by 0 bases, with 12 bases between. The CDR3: CASSPPGSSYNEQFF. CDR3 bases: TGTGCCAGCTCCCCCCCGGGGAGCTCCTACAATGAGCAGTTCTTC.

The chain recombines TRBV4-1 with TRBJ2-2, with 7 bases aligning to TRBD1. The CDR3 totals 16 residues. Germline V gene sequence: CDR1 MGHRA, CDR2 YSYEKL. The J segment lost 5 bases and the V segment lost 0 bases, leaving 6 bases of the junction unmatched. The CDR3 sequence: CASSQDTGALTGELFF. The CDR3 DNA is TGCGCCAGCAGCCAAGACACAGGGGCCTTAACCGGGGAGCTGTTTTTT.

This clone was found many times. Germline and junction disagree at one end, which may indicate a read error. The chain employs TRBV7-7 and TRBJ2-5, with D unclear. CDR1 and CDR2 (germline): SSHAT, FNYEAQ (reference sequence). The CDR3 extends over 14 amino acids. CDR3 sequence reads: CASSLNVGQETQYF. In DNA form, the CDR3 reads TGTGCTAGCAGCTTAAACGTTGGCCAAGAGACCCAGTACTTC.

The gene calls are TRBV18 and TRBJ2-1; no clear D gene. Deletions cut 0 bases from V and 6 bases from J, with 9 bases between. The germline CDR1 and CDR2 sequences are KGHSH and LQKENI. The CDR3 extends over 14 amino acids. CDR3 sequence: CASSPPAGINEQFF. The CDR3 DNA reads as TGTGCCAGCTCACCACCAGCAGGAATCAATGAGCAGTTCTTC.

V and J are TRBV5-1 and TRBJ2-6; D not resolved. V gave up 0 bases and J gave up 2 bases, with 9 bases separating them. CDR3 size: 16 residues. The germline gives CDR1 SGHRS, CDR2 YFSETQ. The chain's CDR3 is CASSLASSTGANVLTF. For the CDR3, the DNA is TGCGCCAGCAGCTTGGCCAGTTCAACTGGGGCCAACGTCCTGACTTTC.

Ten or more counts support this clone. CDR3 residues: CASSPQSGNQQYF. The CDR3 DNA sequence: TGCGCCAGCAGTCCTCAGTCCGGTAACCAGCAGTACTTC. The rearrangement uses TRBV23-1 and TRBJ2-7; D is undetermined. TRBV23-1 carries the ORF label, with uncertain function. Trimming left V 4 bases short and J 8 bases short, with 15 bases between. This CDR3 spans 13 amino acids.

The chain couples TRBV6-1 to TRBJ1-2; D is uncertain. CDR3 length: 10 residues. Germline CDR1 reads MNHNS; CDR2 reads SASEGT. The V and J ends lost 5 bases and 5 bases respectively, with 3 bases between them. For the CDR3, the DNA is TGTGCCAGCAGTCTTTATGGCTACACCTTC. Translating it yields CASSLYGYTF.

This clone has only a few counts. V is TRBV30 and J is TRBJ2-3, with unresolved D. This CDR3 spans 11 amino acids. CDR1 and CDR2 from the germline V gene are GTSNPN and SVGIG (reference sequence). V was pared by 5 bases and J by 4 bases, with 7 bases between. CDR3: CAWGVADTQYF. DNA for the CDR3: TGTGCCTGGGGAGTAGCAGATACGCAGTATTTT.

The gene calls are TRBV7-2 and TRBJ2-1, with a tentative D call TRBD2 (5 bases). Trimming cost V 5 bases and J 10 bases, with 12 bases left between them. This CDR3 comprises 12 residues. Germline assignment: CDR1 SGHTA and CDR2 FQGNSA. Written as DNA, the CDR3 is TGTGCCAGCAGCCATGGAGGAAGGGAGCAGTTCTTC. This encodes CASSHGGREQFF.

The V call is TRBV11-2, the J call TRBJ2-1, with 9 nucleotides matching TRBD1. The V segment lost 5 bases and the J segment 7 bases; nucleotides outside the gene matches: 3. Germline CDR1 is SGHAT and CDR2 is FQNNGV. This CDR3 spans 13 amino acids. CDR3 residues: CASSHGTGNEQFF. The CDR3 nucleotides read TGTGCCAGCAGCCATGGGACAGGGAATGAGCAGTTCTTC. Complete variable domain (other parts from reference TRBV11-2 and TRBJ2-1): EAGVAQSPRYKIIEKRQSVAFWCNPISGHATLYWYQQILGQGPKLLIQFQNNGVVDDSQLPKDRFSAERLKGVDSTLKIQPAKLEDSAVYLCASSHGTGNEQFFGPGTRLTVL.

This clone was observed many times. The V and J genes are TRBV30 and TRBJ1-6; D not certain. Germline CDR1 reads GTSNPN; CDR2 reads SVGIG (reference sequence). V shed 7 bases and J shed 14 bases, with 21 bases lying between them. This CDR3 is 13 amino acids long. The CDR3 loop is CALPQSEGATLHF. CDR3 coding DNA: TGTGCCTTGCCCCAGAGCGAGGGAGCTACCCTCCACTTT.

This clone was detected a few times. The CDR3 nucleotides are TGTGCTAGTGGTTTGGAGGACAGGGGTGGAGGCTACACCTTC. Its protein is CASGLEDRGGGYTF. The V call is TRBV12-5, the J call TRBJ1-2; 9 bases line up with TRBD1. V shed 1 base, J shed 8 bases, and the junction held 5 bases outside the gene matches. The CDR3 has 14 amino acids. Germline V gene data show CDR1 as LGHNT and CDR2 as FRNRAP. Using reference TRBV12-5 and TRBJ1-2 for the parts outside the CDR3, the full variable domain is DARVTQTPRHKVTEMGQEVTMRCQPILGHNTVFWYRQTMMQGLELLAYFRNRAPLDDSGMPKDRFSAEMPDATLATLKIQPSEPRDSAVYFCASGLEDRGGGYTFGSGTRLTVV.

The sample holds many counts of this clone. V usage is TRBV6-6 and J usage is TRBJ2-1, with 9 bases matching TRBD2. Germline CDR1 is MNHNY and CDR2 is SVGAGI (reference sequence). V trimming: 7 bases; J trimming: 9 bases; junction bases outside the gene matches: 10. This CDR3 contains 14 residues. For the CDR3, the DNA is TGTGCCAGCACCCTGGCGGGGGGGCCCAGTGAGCAGTTCTTC. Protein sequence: CASTLAGGPSEQFF.

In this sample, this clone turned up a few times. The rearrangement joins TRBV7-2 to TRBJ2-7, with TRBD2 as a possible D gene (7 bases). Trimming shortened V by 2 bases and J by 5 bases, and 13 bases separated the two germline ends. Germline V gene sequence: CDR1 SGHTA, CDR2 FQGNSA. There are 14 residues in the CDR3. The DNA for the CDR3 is TGTGCCAGCAGCTTAATGGGGGGGCTGGACGAGCAGTACTTC. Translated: CASSLMGGLDEQYF.

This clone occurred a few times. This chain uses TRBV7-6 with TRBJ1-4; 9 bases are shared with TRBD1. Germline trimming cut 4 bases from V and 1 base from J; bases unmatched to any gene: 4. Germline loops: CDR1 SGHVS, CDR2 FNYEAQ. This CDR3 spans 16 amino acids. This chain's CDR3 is CASSSRQGETNEKLFF. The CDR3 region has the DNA TGTGCCAGCAGCTCCAGACAGGGGGAAACTAATGAAAAACTGTTTTTT.

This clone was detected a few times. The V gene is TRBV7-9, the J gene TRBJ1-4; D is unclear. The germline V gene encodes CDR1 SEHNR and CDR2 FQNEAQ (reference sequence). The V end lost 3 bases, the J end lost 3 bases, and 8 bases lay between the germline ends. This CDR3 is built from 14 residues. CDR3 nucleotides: TGTGCCAGCAGCTTGAGGGATGCTAATGAAAAACTGTTTTTT. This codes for CASSLRDANEKLFF.

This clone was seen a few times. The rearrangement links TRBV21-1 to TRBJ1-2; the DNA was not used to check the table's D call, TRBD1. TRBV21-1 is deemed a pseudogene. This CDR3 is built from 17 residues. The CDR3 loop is CASSPRDIREPNYGYTF. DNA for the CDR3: TGTGCCAGCAGCCCCCGTGATATCAGGGAACCTAACTATGGCTACACCTTC.

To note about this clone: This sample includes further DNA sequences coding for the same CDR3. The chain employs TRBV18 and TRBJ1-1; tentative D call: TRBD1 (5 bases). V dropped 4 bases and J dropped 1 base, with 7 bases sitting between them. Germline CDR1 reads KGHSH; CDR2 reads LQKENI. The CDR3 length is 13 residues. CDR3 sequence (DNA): TGTGCCAGCTCACTCCAGGGGAACACTGAAGCTTTCTTT. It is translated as CASSLQGNTEAFF.

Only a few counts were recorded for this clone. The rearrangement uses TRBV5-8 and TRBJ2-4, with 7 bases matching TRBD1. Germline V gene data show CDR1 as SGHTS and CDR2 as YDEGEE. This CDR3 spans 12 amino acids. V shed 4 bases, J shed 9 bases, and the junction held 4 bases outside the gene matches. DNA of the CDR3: TGTGCCAGCAGCGGGGACAGTTTCATTCAGTACTTC. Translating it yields CASSGDSFIQYF.

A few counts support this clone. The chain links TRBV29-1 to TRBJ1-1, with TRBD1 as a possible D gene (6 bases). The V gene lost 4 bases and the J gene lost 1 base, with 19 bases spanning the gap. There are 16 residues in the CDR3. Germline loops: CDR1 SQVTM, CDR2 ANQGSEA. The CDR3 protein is CSVVNPGAPRNTEAFF. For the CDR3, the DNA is TGCAGCGTTGTCAATCCAGGGGCCCCAAGGAACACTGAAGCTTTCTTT. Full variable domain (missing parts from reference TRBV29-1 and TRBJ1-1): SAVISQKPSRDICQRGTSLTIQCQVDSQVTMMFWYRQQPGQSLTLIATANQGSEATYESGFVIDKFPISRPNLTFSTLTVSNMSPEDSSIYLCSVVNPGAPRNTEAFFGQGTRLTVV.

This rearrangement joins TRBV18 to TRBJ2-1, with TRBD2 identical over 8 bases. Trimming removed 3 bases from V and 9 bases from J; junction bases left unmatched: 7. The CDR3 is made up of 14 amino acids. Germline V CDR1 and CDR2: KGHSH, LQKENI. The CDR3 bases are TGTGCCAGCTCACCGCCGGGGGGGCCAGGTGAGCAGTTCTTC. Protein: CASSPPGGPGEQFF.

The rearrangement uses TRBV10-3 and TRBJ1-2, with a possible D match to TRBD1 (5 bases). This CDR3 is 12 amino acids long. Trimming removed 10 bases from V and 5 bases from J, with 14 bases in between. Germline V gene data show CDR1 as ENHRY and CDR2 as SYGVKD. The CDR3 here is CATAGSSYGYTF. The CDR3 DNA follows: TGTGCCACCGCAGGGTCTAGTTATGGCTACACCTTC.

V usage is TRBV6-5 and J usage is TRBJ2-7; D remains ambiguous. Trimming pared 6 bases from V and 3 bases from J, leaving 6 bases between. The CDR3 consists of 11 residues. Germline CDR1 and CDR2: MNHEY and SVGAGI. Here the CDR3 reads CASRKSYEQYF. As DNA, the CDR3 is TGTGCCAGCAGGAAGAGCTACGAGCAGTACTTC.

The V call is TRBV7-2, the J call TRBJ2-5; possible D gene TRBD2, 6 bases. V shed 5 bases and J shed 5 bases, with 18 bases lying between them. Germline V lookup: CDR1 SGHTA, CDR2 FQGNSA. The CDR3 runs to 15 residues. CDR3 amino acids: CASSTQTGEAETQYF. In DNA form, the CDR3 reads TGTGCCAGCAGCACCCAGACGGGGGAGGCGGAGACCCAGTACTTC.

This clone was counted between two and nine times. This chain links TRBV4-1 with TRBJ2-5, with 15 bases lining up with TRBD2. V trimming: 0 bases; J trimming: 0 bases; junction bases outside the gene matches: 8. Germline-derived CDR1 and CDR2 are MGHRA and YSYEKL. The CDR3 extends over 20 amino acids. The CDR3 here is CASSQESGLAGGSDQETQYF. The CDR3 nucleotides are TGCGCCAGCAGCCAAGAATCGGGACTAGCGGGGGGCTCGGACCAAGAGACCCAGTACTTC.